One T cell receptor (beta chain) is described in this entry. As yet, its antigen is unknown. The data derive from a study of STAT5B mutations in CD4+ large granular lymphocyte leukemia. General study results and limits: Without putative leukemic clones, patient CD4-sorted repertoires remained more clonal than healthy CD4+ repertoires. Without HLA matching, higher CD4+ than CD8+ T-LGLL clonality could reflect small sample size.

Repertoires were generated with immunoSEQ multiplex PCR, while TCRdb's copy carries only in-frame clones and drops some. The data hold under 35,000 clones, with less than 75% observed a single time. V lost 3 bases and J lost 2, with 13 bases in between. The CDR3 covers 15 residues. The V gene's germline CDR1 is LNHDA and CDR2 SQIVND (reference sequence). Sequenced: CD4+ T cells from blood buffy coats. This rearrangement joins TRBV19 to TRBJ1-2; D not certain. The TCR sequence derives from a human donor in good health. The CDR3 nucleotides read TGTGCCAGTAGTATCGACTTGGCAGGCAACTATGGCTACACCTTC. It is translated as CASSIDLAGNYGYTF.